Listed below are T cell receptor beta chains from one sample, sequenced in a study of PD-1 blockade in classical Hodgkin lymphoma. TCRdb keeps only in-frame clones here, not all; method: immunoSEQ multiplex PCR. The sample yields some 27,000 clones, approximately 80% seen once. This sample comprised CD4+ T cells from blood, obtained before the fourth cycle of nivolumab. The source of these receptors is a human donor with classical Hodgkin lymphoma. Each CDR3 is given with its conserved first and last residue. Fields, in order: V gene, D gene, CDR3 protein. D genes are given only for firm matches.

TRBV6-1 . CASSDRPEAFF
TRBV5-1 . CASSSQATGQYF
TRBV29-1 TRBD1 CSVLAGQATHGYTF
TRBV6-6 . CASSYRGENAFF
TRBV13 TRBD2 CASSLGMGLAGVSGANVLTF
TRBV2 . CASSGQQNYGYTF
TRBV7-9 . CASSLEDERKLFF
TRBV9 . CASSPRGDTQYF
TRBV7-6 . CASSLDGDPTDTQYF
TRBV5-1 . CASHTETNSPLHF
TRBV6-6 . CASSYRLNEKLFF
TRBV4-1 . CASSQVFTNQPQHF
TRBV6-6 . CASSSLDRINSPLHF
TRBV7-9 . CASSLQQSLNEKLFF
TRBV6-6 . CASSGPMYTGELFF
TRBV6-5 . CASSIQGGGNQPQHF
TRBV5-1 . CASSFDQETQYF
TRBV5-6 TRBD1 CASSLNRRTGVGQHF
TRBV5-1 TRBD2 CASSLGVAGGGAPGTQYF
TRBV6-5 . CASSYSGGTYGYTF
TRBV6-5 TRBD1 CASKGARSPLHF
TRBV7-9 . CASSLAGGNYGYTF